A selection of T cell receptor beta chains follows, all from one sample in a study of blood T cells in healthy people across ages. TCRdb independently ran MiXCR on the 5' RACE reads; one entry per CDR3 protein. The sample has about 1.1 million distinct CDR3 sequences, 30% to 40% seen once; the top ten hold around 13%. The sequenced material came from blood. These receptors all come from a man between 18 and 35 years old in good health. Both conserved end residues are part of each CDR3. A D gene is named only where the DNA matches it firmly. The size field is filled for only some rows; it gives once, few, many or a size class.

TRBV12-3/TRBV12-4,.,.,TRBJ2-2,CASSWSWSYTGELFF,TGTGCCAGCAGTTGGTCCTGGTCTTACACCGGGGAGCTGTTTTTT
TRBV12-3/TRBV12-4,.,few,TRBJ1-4,CASSLAHGLYSEKLFF,TGTGCCAGCAGTTTAGCGCACGGGCTGTATAGTGAAAAACTGTTTTTT
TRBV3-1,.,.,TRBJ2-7,CASSQDLALSYEQYF,TGTGCCAGCAGCCAAGATCTCGCACTATCCTACGAGCAGTACTTC
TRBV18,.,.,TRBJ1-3,CASSPAGGASSGNTIYF,TGTGCCAGCTCACCGGCAGGAGGAGCCTCGAGTGGAAACACCATATATTTT
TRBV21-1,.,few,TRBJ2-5,CASRLALQETQYF,TGTGCCAGCAGGCTAGCTCTCCAAGAGACCCAGTACTTC
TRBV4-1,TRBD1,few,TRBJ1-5,CASSQQRGLEQPQHF,TGCGCCAGCAGCCAACAGAGGGGGCTGGAACAGCCCCAGCATTTT
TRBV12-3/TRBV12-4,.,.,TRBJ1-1,CASSSIGQSNTEAFF,TGTGCCAGCAGTTCTATCGGACAGTCGAACACTGAAGCTTTCTTT
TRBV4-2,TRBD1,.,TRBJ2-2,CASSQEGRGFSGELFF,TGTGCCAGCAGCCAAGAGGGCAGGGGGTTCTCCGGGGAGCTGTTTTTT
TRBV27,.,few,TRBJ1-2,CASSLDWGTGHYGYTF,TGTGCCAGCAGTTTAGATTGGGGGACGGGCCACTATGGCTACACCTTC
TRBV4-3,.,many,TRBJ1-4,CASSQVGGLAAEKLFF,TGCGCCAGCAGCCAAGTAGGGGGGCTCGCAGCTGAAAAACTGTTTTTT
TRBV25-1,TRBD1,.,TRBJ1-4,CASSESGPGTELFF,TGTGCCAGCAGTGAATCGGGGCCCGGGACAGAACTGTTTTTT
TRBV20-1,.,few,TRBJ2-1,CSAGPLGSSYNEQFF,TGCAGTGCTGGACCACTAGGCTCCTCCTACAATGAGCAGTTCTTC
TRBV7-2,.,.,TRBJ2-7,CASSLVSVGGKNEQYF,TGTGCCAGCAGCTTAGTGTCCGTGGGGGGAAAGAATGAGCAGTACTTC
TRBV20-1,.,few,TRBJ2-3,CSARGQASTDTQYF,TGCAGTGCTAGAGGTCAAGCCAGCACAGATACGCAGTATTTT
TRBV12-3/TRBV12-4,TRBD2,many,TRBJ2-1,CASTSGGNNEQFF,TGTGCCAGCACATCGGGAGGGAACAATGAGCAGTTCTTC
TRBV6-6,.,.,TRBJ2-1,CASSPGGETQFF,TGTGCCAGCAGCCCAGGTGGAGAGACCCAGTTCTTC
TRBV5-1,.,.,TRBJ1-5,CASSVGSGQTGPQHF,TGCGCCAGCAGCGTAGGAAGCGGACAAACCGGGCCCCAGCATTTT
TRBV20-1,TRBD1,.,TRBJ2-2,CSAGSQGASGELFF,TGCAGTGCTGGTTCACAGGGGGCATCCGGGGAGCTGTTTTTT
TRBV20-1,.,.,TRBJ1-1,CSARGGGEEAFF,TGCAGTGCTAGAGGGGGTGGAGAGGAAGCTTTCTTT
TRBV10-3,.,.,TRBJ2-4,CAIRADLAKNIQYF,TGTGCCATCAGGGCAGATCTAGCCAAAAACATTCAGTACTTC
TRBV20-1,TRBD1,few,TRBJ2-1,CSAHNRGTSSYNEQFF,TGCAGTGCCCATAACAGGGGAACGAGCTCCTACAATGAGCAGTTCTTC
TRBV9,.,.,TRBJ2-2,CASSPQTVKGGGELFF,TGTGCCAGCAGCCCTCAGACAGTTAAGGGTGGCGGGGAGCTGTTTTTT
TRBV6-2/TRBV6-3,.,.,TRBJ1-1,CASSYSGQIGVNTEAFF,TGTGCCAGCAGTTACTCCGGACAGATCGGAGTGAACACTGAAGCTTTCTTT